This T cell receptor beta chain was observed in a study of long-term antiretroviral therapy in people with HIV. Study-level background: Samples from the earliest time points predate the 2015 immediate-ART recommendation by about a decade. The study's findings and limits: Information on adherence to ART, viral resistance or therapy changes was unavailable. Older ART regimens may have been in use when blood was drawn between the mid-2000s and the late 2010s.

It was version v3.0 of the immunoSEQ assay that was run at survey level. TCRdb's copy holds only in-frame clones and misses some; the assay was immunoSEQ multiplex PCR. The table has some 28,000 clones, roughly 80% seen once. Germline lookup yields CDR1 MNHEY and CDR2 SMNVEV (reference sequence). This CDR3 has 11 amino acids. J was trimmed by 13 bases and V by 7 bases; bases with no gene match: 8. Among participants with HIV, every one received treatment in the United States. Note on this clone: Its antigen is unknown.

Sequenced material: unsorted PBMCs, taken 0.3 years after starting antiretroviral therapy. This sequence joins TRBV27 and TRBJ2-3, with 7 nucleotides matching TRBD2. The clonotype was recovered from a man between 35 and 55 years old with HIV. In nucleotides, the CDR3 is TGTGCCAGCAACTCCGGGACTATGAAGTATTTT. This codes for CASNSGTMKYF.